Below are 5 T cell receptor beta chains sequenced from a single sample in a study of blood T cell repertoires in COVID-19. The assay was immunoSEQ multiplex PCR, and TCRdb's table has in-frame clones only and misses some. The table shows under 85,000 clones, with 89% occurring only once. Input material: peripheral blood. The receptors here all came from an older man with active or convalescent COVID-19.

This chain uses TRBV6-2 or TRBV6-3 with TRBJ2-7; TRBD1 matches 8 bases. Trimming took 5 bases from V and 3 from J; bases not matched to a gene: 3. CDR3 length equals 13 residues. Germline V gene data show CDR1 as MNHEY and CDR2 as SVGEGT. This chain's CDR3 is CASSTGTGYEQYF. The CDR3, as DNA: TGTGCCAGCAGTACCGGGACAGGCTACGAGCAGTACTTC.

The CDR3 protein is CASRLNRDRGRKLFF. In nucleotides, the CDR3 is TGTGCCAGCAGACTAAACCGGGACAGGGGGCGAAAACTGTTTTTT. The chain combines TRBV21-1 with TRBJ1-4; the table's D call, TRBD1, was not checked against the DNA. TRBV21-1 is given as a pseudogene. The CDR3 spans 15 residues.

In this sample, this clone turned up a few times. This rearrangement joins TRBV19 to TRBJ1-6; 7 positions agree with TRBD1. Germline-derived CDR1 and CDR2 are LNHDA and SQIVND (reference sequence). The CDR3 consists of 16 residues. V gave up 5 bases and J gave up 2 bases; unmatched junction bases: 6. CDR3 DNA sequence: TGTGCCAGTAGTTCTTCGGACAGGCCCTATAATTCACCCCTCCACTTT. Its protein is CASSSSDRPYNSPLHF.

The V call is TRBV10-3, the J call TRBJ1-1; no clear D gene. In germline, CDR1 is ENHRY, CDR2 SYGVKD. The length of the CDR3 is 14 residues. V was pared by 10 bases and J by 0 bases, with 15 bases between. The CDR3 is CASQSNPMNTEAFF. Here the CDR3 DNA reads TGTGCCAGCCAATCTAACCCTATGAACACTGAAGCTTTCTTT.

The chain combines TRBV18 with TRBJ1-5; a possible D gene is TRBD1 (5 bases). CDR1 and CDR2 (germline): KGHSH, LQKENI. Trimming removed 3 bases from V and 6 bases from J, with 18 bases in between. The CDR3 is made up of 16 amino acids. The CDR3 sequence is CASSPFSGAAGQPQHF. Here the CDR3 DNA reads TGTGCCAGCTCACCTTTCTCCGGGGCAGCGGGTCAGCCCCAGCATTTT.